The following is a T cell receptor (beta chain) sequence with its context. Other DNA sequences of this sample code for an identical CDR3. This sample was taken from a study of shared clonotypes between healthy human individuals. Repertoires were generated with immunoSEQ multiplex PCR, while TCRdb's copy carries only in-frame clones and drops some. The data show around 2.1 million clones, more than 90% seen once. The CDR3 length is 12 residues. Germline assignment: CDR1 SNHLY and CDR2 FYNNEI. Trimming left V 6 bases short and J 0 bases short, with 6 bases between. V usage is TRBV2 and J usage is TRBJ2-7; D is unclear. The sequence was collected from a man between 18 and 29 years old in good health. The sequencing input was naive CD4+ T cells sorted from blood. The sample's subset: CD45RA+ positively selected. The chain's CDR3 is CASRQSSYEQYF. The CDR3 nucleotides are TGTGCCAGCAGACAGTCCTCCTACGAGCAGTACTTC.